This T cell receptor beta chain was sequenced for a study of cytomegalovirus exposure and HLA in healthy donors. Study-level findings and limits: In an earlier analysis, productive rearrangement rates for most beta V segments clustered near 87% or 30%. Reportedly, diagnosis of cytomegalovirus status by the classifier showed high specificity and sensitivity.

Trimming shortened V by 0 bases and J by 4 bases, and 9 bases separated the two germline ends. The germline V gene encodes CDR1 SGHVS and CDR2 FNYEAQ. The CDR3 spans 14 residues. A note on this clone: Its antigen is undetermined.

The PCR used 60 Vbeta and 13 Jbeta primers. The data were produced by immunoSEQ multiplex PCR, yet TCRdb's version contains in-frame clones alone and is incomplete. The repertoire has under 200,000 clones, approximately 85% of them found once; the top ten carry roughly 10%. V is TRBV7-6 and J is TRBJ1-2; no clear D. Sequences were obtained from PBMCs. The clonotype originates from a man between 18 and 29 years old in good health and CMV-seropositive. CDR3 nucleotide sequence: TGTGCCAGCAGCTTAGCCCCCTCCGTCTATGGCTACACCTTC. Its protein is CASSLAPSVYGYTF.